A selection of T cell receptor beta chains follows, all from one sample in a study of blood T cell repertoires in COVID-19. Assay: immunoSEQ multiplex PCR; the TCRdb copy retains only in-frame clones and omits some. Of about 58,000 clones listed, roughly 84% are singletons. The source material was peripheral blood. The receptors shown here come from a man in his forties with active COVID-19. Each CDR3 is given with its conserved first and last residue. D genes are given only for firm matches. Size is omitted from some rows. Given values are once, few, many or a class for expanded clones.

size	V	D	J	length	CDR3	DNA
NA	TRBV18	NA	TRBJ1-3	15	CASSPSGTRGNTIYF	TGTGCCAGCTCACCATCCGGGACAAGAGGAAACACCATATATTTT
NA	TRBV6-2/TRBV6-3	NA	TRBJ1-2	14	CASSSNRIFYGYTF	TGTGCCAGCAGTTCGAACAGGATTTTCTATGGCTACACCTTC
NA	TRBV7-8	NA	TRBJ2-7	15	CASRPEAAEFYEQYF	TGTGCCAGCAGGCCAGAGGCGGCGGAATTCTACGAGCAGTACTTC
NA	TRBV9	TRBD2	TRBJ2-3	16	CASSRSSGRAGDTQYF	TGTGCCAGCAGTCGATCTAGCGGGAGGGCGGGAGATACGCAGTATTTT
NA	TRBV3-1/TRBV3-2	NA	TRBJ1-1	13	CASRALVNTEAFF	TGTGCCAGCAGGGCCCTGGTGAACACTGAAGCTTTCTTT
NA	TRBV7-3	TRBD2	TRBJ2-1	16	CASSPTSGGRNNEQFF	TGTGCCAGCAGCCCGACTAGCGGGGGGCGGAATAATGAGCAGTTCTTC
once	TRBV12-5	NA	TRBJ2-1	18	CASGLPDCRGLTDNEQFF	TGTGCTAGTGGTTTGCCAGATTGTAGGGGACTTACCGACAATGAGCAGTTCTTC
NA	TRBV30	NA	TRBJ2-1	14	CAWSNGIWGYEQFF	TGTGCCTGGAGTAACGGGATTTGGGGATATGAGCAGTTCTTC
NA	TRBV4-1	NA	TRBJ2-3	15	CASSLAREFPDTQYF	TGCGCCAGCAGCCTAGCGAGGGAGTTCCCAGATACGCAGTATTTT
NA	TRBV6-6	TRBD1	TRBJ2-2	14	CASSYGTDTGELFF	TGTGCCAGCAGTTACGGGACAGACACCGGGGAGCTGTTTTTT
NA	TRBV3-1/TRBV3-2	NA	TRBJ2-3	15	CASSQFITSQDTQYF	TGTGCCAGCAGCCAATTTATTACTAGCCAAGATACGCAGTATTTT
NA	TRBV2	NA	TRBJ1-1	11	CASQGSPGAFF	TGTGCCAGCCAGGGGTCTCCGGGGGCTTTCTTT
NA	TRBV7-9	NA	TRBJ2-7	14	CASSLTTGLYEQYF	TGTGCCAGCAGTTTGACCACGGGACTCTACGAGCAGTACTTC
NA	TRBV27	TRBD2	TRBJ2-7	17	CASSLQLAGGPLGEQYF	TGTGCCAGCAGTTTACAACTAGCGGGAGGGCCTCTTGGGGAGCAGTACTTC
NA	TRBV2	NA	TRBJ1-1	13	CASRGTHYTEAFF	TGTGCCAGCAGGGGCACTCACTACACTGAAGCTTTCTTT
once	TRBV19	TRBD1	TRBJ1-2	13	CASSIGTGDGYTF	TGTGCCAGTAGTATTGGGACAGGGGATGGCTACACCTTC
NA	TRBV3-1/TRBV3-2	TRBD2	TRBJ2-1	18	CASSQASGRAYWSDEQFF	TGTGCCAGCAGCCAAGCCAGCGGGAGGGCGTATTGGTCCGATGAGCAGTTCTTC
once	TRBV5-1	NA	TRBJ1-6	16	CASSASGGGGNSPLHF	TGCGCCAGCAGCGCTTCCGGTGGGGGGGGTAATTCACCCCTCCACTTT
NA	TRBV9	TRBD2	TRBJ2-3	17	CASSASSGRALADTQYF	TGTGCCAGCAGCGCCTCTAGCGGGAGGGCCTTAGCAGATACGCAGTATTTT
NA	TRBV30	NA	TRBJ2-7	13	CASTRDSYTGQYF	TGTGCCTCAACACGGGACTCTTATACGGGGCAGTACTTC
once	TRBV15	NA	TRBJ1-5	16	CATSRDRVGGNQPQHF	TGTGCCACCAGCAGAGACAGGGTTGGGGGCAATCAGCCCCAGCATTTT
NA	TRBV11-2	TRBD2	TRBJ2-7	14	CASSPQVAGGEQYF	TGTGCCAGCAGCCCCCAGGTAGCGGGAGGAGAGCAGTACTTC
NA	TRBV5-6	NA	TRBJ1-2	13	CASSPTPFYGYTF	TGTGCCAGCAGCCCGACACCGTTTTATGGCTACACCTTC
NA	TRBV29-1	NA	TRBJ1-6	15	CSVLRGGASDSPLHF	TGCAGCGTTCTAAGGGGGGGGGCATCGGATTCACCCCTCCACTTT
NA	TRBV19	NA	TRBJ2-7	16	CASSLGGGDASYEQYF	TGTGCCAGTAGTTTAGGCGGCGGGGACGCTTCCTACGAGCAGTACTTC
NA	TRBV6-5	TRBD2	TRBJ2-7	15	CASTPSAGSEHEQYF	TGTGCCAGCACTCCATCAGCGGGAAGTGAGCACGAGCAGTACTTC
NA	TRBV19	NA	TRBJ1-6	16	CASSSGSSSYNSPLHF	TGTGCCAGTAGTTCAGGGTCCAGCTCCTATAATTCACCCCTCCACTTT
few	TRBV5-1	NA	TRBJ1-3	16	CASSSDPTGSGNTIYF	TGCGCCAGCAGCTCGGACCCAACAGGGTCTGGAAACACCATATATTTT
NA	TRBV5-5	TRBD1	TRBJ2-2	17	CASSYSGTGAHTGELFF	TGTGCCAGCAGCTACTCCGGGACAGGGGCACACACCGGGGAGCTGTTTTTT